The following is a T cell receptor beta chain sequence with its context. Its antigen is not identified. The CDR3 has 14 residues. The germline V gene encodes CDR1 MGHRA and CDR2 YSYEKL. J lost 8 bases, V lost 1 base, and 4 bases had no gene match. Researchers used genomic DNA as the template to profile TCR beta VDJ and CDR3. TCRdb called the reads again in MiXCR, with one record for every CDR3 protein. The sample lists under 200,000 distinct CDR3 sequences; under 55% were seen once. Only patients with CD8+CD57+ cell expansion on flow cytometry were chosen for sequencing. Every patient presented with severe acquired aplastic anemia. This record belongs to a study of CD8+CD57+ T cells in acquired aplastic anemia. As for the study in general: DNA recovered from sorted CD4+ and CD8+ cells had a mean of approximately 3 ug.

Study-level points and caveats: Patients showed no significant difference from controls in CD8+ Simpson's diversity. Common to patients and controls were 25 to 30 CD8+ CDR3 sequences.

The specimen sequenced was sorted CD4+, CD8+, or CD8+CD57+ T cells (not recorded which) from PBMCs. The TCR was taken from a human donor with aplastic anemia. V usage is TRBV4-1 and J usage is TRBJ1-4; 7 bases map to TRBD1. The CDR3 region has the DNA TGCGCCAGCAGCCAAGCAGGGGGGAGGGAAAAACTGTTTTTT. Amino acids: CASSQAGGREKLFF.